Listed below are T cell receptor beta chains from one sample, sequenced in a study of blood T cell repertoires in COVID-19. Produced via immunoSEQ multiplex PCR; TCRdb's table is partial and in-frame only. The table includes approximately 150,000 clones, just under 85% detected once. The sequenced sample was PBMCs or T cells enriched from blood (not recorded which). These receptors all stem from a woman in her thirties or forties who had recovered from COVID-19. CDR3s include the opening cysteine and the closing phenylalanine or tryptophan. The D gene is left open where the match is weak. Clone sizes are given selectively: once, few, many, or a class where the clone is expanded.

>TRBJ2-7|TRBV15|NA|NA
TGTGCCACCAGCGGTACCGGGACTGATACCTACGAGCAGTACTTC
CATSGTGTDTYEQYF
>TRBJ1-1|TRBV19|NA|NA
TGTGCCAGTAGTATGTCTAACACTGAAGCTTTCTTT
CASSMSNTEAFF
>TRBJ1-4|TRBV3-1/TRBV3-2|NA|NA
TGTGCCAGCAGCCCGTGGGGGGGAACTAATGAAAAACTGTTTTTT
CASSPWGGTNEKLFF
>TRBJ1-3|TRBV25-1|NA|once
TGTGCCAGCAGTGGACCCACCGACAGCTACGGAAACACCATATATTTT
CASSGPTDSYGNTIYF
>TRBJ2-1|TRBV28|TRBD2|NA
TGTGCCAGCAGAAAGCGGGAGGCCGGGAATGAGCAGTTCTTC
CASRKREAGNEQFF
>TRBJ2-5|TRBV21-1|NA|NA
TGTGCCAGCATCCTGTTTCAAGAGACCCAGTACTTC
CASILFQETQYF
>TRBJ1-4|TRBV9|NA|NA
TGTGCCAGCAGCGTAGGGGCAACAACTAATGAAAAACTGTTTTTT
CASSVGATTNEKLFF
>TRBJ2-7|TRBV18|TRBD2|NA
TGTGCCAGCTCACCACCGACTAGCGGGAGTCCCGAGCAGTACTTC
CASSPPTSGSPEQYF
>TRBJ1-4|TRBV5-6|NA|NA
TGTGCCAGCAGCCCCGGGACTCTCCCTGAAAAACTGTTTTTT
CASSPGTLPEKLFF
>TRBJ1-2|TRBV19|TRBD1|NA
TGTGCCAGTATCAATTTGGGACAGCAGCCCTATGGCTACACCTTC
CASINLGQQPYGYTF
>TRBJ2-3|TRBV3-1/TRBV3-2|NA|NA
TGTGCCAGCACCCAAGGGGGGGGAGGGCCGTCGGATACGCAGTATTTT
CASTQGGGGPSDTQYF
>TRBJ2-7|TRBV9|NA|once
TGTGCCAGCAGCGTAGCGTCAGGGGGGTCGGTGTCCTACGAGCAGTACTTC
CASSVASGGSVSYEQYF
>TRBJ2-2|TRBV9|TRBD1|NA
TGTGCCAGCAGCGTAGATTTGAAGGGACAGGGCACCGGGGAGCTGTTTTTT
CASSVDLKGQGTGELFF
>TRBJ2-1|TRBV30|TRBD1|NA
TGTGCCTGGAGACGGGACAGCATCAATGAGCAGTTCTTC
CAWRRDSINEQFF
>TRBJ2-2|TRBV9|NA|NA
TGTGCCAGCAGCGTCACTAGTGCATACACCGGGGAGCTGTTTTTT
CASSVTSAYTGELFF